Listed below are T cell receptor beta chains from one sample, sequenced in a study of T cell repertoires in aging, cancer and after chemotherapy. MiXCR was run by TCRdb on the multiplex PCR reads, yielding one entry per CDR3 protein. The data contain several thousand distinct CDR3 sequences, around 28% of them singletons. The material sequenced was blood. The source is a human donor with a blood cancer. Each CDR3 is given with its conserved first and last residue. The order of the fields is CDR3 length, J gene, clone size, V gene, D gene, CDR3 DNA, CDR3 protein. A D gene is named only where the DNA matches it firmly. Only part of the rows carry a size: once, few, many, or a class if the clone is expanded.

15 TRBJ2-4 few TRBV11-3 TRBD2 TGTGCCAGCCACCTCGGGGGGATGGGCAAAAACATTCAGTACTTC CASHLGGMGKNIQYF
13 TRBJ2-3 few TRBV7-9 TRBD1 TGTGCCAGCAGCGGGACAGGCACAGATACGCAGTATTTT CASSGTGTDTQYF
14 TRBJ1-1 . TRBV27 TRBD1 TGTGCCAGCAGTCTGGACAGGGGCTGGGCTGAAGCTTTCTTT CASSLDRGWAEAFF
14 TRBJ2-7 . TRBV5-4 TRBD1 TGCGCCAGCAGCCAAGACAGGGGGGGCTACGAGCAGTACTTC CASSQDRGGYEQYF
15 TRBJ2-2 . TRBV7-2 TRBD1 TGTGCCAGCAGCTTCCTTCAGGGGGCCGCCGGGGAGCTGTTTTTT CASSFLQGAAGELFF
13 TRBJ2-5 few TRBV6-5 . TGTGCCAGCAGTTACCGGCAGGGGGAGACCCAGTACTTC CASSYRQGETQYF
15 TRBJ1-2 . TRBV5-5 . TGCGCCAGCAGCTTGGAGGGACAAGGGAACTATGGCTACACCTTC CASSLEGQGNYGYTF
13 TRBJ1-2 few TRBV15 . TGTGCCACCAGCAGAGATACGGCCTATGGCTACACCTTC CATSRDTAYGYTF
16 TRBJ1-2 few TRBV10-3 TRBD1 TGTGCCATCAGAGAGAAGCCCGCACAGGGGAACTATGGCTACACCTTC CAIREKPAQGNYGYTF
14 TRBJ2-7 . TRBV7-6 . TGTGCCAGCAGCTTAGGGGAAGGGGCCTACGAGCAGTACTTC CASSLGEGAYEQYF
16 TRBJ2-1 few TRBV5-6 TRBD2 TGTGCCAGCAGCTTTTGGCGGGGGGGTATCAGCGGTGAGCAGTTCTTC CASSFWRGGISGEQFF
16 TRBJ1-5 medium-sized TRBV11-3 TRBD1 TGTGCCAGCAGAAGACTGGGACAGGAAGGCAATCAGCCCCAGCATTTT CASRRLGQEGNQPQHF
14 TRBJ2-1 few TRBV6-4 . TGTGCCAGCAGTGACTCGGGGGGAAGGAATGAGCAGTTCTTC CASSDSGGRNEQFF
15 TRBJ1-3 few TRBV6-5 TRBD1 TGTGCCAGCAGTAGGGGACAGGAACGTGGAAACACCATATATTTT CASSRGQERGNTIYF
15 TRBJ1-1 medium-sized TRBV19 . TGTGCCAGTAGTACGACCAGGGTCATGAACACTGAAGCTTTCTTT CASSTTRVMNTEAFF
14 TRBJ2-5 large TRBV29-1 . TGCAGCGGTGACGGGGACAAGGCGGGGGAGACCCAGTACTTC CSGDGDKAGETQYF
16 TRBJ1-4 medium-sized TRBV6-1 TRBD1 TGTGCCAGCAAATCGGACAGGGCCGCAACTAATGAAAAACTGTTTTTT CASKSDRAATNEKLFF
17 TRBJ2-4 . TRBV5-1 TRBD1 TGCGCCAGCAGCAAGGGACAGGGGGTCACGGCCAAAAACATTCAGTACTTC CASSKGQGVTAKNIQYF
15 TRBJ2-5 . TRBV6-2/TRBV6-3 . TGTGCCAGCAGGTACCGGAGGATCCCCGGGGAGACCCAGTACTTC CASRYRRIPGETQYF
14 TRBJ1-1 . TRBV6-5 . TGTGCCAGCAGTTACCAGGTCGGGAACACTGAAGCTTTCTTT CASSYQVGNTEAFF